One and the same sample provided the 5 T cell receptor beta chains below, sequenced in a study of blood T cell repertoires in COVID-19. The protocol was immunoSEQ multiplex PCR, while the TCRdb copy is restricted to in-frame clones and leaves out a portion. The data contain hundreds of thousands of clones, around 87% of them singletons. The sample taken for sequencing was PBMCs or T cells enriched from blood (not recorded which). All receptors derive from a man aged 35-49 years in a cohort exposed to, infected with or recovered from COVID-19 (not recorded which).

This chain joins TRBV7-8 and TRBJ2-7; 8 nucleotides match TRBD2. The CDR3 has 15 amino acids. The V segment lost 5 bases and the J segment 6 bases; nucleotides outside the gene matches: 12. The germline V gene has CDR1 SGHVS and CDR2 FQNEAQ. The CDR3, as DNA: TGTGCCAGCAGCCCCCTTACGGGAGGGCCCCTCGAGCAGTACTTC. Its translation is CASSPLTGGPLEQYF. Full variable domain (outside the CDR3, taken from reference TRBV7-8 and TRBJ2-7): GAGVSQSPRYKVAKRGQDVALRCDPISGHVSLFWYQQALGQGPEFLTYFQNEAQLDKSGLPSDRFFAERPEGSVSTLKIQRTQQEDSAVYLCASSPLTGGPLEQYFGPGTRLTVT.

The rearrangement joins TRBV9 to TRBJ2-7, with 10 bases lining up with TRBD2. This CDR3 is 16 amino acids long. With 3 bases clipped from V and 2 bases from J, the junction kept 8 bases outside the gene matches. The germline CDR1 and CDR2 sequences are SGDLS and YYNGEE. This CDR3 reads CASSGTESGRAYEQYF. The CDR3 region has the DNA TGTGCCAGCAGCGGAACGGAGAGCGGGAGGGCCTACGAGCAGTACTTC.

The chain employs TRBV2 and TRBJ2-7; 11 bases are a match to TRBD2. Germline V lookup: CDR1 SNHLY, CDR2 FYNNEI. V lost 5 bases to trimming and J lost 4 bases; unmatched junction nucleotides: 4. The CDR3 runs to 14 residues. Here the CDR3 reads CASSTSGGTYEQYF. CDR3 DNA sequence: TGTGCCAGCAGTACTAGCGGGGGAACTTACGAGCAGTACTTC.

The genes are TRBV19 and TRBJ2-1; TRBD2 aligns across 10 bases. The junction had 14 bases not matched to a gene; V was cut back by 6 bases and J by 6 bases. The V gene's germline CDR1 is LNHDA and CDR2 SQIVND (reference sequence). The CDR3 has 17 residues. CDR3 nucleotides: TGTGCCAGTAGCGAAACTACCAGCCGACTAGCGGGCAATGAGCAGTTCTTC. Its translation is CASSETTSRLAGNEQFF.

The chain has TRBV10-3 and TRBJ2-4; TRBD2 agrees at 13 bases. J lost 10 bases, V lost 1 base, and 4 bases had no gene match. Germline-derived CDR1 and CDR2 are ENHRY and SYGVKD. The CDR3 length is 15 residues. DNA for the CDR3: TGTGCCATCAGTGAGTTAGGACTAGCGGGAGAGATTCAGTACTTC. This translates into CAISELGLAGEIQYF.